This entry concerns a single T cell receptor (beta chain). At one boundary the junction diverges from the germline segment, which might be a read error. This specimen comes from a study of blood T cell repertoires in COVID-19. About the research overall: PBMCs, B-cell-depleted T cells, or T cells provided the cDNA or gDNA that made up the material.

The CDR3 runs 13 residues. Germline V gene lookup returns CDR1 MNHNS and CDR2 SASEGT. Living in about two dozen US areas, the participants were between about 18 and 90 years of age. Authors' data handling: Reference gene primer amplification in the assay estimated nucleated cell counts. Measured with immunoSEQ multiplex PCR; TCRdb has only the in-frame clones, and not every one. That table is the source of V, J and clone size, and D and trimming were worked out from the DNA. The sample carries around 250,000 clones, roughly 88% recorded once. The source is a woman in her 50s who had recovered from COVID-19. The genes are TRBV6-1 and TRBJ1-2; TRBD1 matches 10 bases. Material: PBMCs or T cells enriched from blood (not recorded which). In DNA form, the CDR3 reads TGTGCCAGCGGTGACAGGGGGCTCGAAGGCTACACCTTC. The encoded protein is CASGDRGLEGYTF.